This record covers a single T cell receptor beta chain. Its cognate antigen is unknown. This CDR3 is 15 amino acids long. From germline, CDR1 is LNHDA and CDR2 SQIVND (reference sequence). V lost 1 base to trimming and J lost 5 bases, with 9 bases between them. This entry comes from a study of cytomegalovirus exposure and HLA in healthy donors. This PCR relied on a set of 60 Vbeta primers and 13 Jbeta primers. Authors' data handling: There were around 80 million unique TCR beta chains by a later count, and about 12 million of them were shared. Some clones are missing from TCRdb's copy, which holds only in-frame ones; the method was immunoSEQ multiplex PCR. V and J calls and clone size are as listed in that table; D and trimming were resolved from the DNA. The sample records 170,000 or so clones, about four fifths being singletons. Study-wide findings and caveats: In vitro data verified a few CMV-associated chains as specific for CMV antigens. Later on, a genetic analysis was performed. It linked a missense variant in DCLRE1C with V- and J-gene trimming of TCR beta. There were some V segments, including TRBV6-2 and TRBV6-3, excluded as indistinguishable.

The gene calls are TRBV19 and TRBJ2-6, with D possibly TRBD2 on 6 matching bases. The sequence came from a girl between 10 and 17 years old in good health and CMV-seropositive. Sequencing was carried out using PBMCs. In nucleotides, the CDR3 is TGTGCCAGTAGTATAGGGGGAGGCTGGGCCAACGTCCTGACTTTC. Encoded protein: CASSIGGGWANVLTF.